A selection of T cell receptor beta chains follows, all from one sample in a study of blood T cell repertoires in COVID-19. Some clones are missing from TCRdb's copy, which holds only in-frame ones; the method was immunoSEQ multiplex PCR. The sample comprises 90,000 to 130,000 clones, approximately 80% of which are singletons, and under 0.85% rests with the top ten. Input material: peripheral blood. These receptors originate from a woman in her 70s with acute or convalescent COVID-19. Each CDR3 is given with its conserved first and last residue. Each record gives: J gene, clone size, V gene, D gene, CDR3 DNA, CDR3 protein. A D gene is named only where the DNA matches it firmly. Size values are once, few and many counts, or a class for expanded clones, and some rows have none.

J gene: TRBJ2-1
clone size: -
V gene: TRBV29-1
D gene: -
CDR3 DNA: TGCAGCGTTAGCAGGGCCTATGAGCAGTTCTTC
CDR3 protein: CSVSRAYEQFF

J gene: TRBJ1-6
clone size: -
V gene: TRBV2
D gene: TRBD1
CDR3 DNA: TGTGCCAGCGGAAGACAGGGCGGCAATTCACCCCTCCACTTT
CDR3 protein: CASGRQGGNSPLHF

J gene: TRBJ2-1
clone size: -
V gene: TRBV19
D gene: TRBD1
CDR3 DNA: TGTGCCAGTAGTATAAGGGAGGGACAGGGTGCGAATGAGCAGTTCTTC
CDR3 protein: CASSIREGQGANEQFF

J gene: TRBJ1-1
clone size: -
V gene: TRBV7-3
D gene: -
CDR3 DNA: TGTGCCAGCAGCTTAAATCCCCTCGGGGCGCGAACAGGGGAAGCTTTCTTT
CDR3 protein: CASSLNPLGARTGEAFF

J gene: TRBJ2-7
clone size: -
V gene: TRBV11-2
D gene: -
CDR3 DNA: TGTGCCAGCAGCATGGAGCGGGCGAGCTCCTACGAGCAGTACTTC
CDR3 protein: CASSMERASSYEQYF

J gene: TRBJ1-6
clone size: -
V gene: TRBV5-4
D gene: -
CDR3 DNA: TGTGCCAGCAGCCCCGGACAGTCCTATAATTCACCCCTCCACTTT
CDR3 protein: CASSPGQSYNSPLHF

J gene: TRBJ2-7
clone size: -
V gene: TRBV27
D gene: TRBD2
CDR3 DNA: TGTGCCAGCAGCCCGGGACTAGCGGTATACGAGCAGTACTTC
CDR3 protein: CASSPGLAVYEQYF

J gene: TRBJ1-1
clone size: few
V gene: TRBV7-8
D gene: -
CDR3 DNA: TGTGCCAGCAGCCGAAGCTGGGGGGAGGGGACTGAAGCTTTCTTT
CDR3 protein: CASSRSWGEGTEAFF

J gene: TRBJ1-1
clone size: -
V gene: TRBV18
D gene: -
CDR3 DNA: TGTGCCAGCTCACCAGACAGCAACACTGAAGCTTTCTTT
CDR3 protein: CASSPDSNTEAFF

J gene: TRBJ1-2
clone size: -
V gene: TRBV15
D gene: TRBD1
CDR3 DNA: TGTGCCACCAGCTTGGACAGGCACTATGGCTACACCTTC
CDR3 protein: CATSLDRHYGYTF

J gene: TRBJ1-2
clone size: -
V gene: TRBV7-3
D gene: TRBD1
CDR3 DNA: TGTGCCAGCCTCGACAGGGCAAGCTATGGCTACACCTTC
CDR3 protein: CASLDRASYGYTF

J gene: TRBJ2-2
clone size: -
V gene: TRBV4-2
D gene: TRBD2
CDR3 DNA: TGTGCCAGCAGCCTAGGAGGGACTACAAACACCGGGGAGCTGTTTTTT
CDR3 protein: CASSLGGTTNTGELFF

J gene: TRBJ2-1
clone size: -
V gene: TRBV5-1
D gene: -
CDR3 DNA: TGCGCCAGCAGCTTGGTGGCAGGCTCCTACAATGAGCAGTTCTTC
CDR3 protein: CASSLVAGSYNEQFF

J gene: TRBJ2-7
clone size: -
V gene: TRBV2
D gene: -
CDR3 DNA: TGTGCCAGCAGGGAAGCCGGGACACCCTACGAGCAGTACTTC
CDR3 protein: CASREAGTPYEQYF

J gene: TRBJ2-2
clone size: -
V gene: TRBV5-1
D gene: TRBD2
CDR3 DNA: TGCGCCAGCAGCCTTAGCGGGGGGACAGACACCGGGGAGCTGTTTTTT
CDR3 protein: CASSLSGGTDTGELFF

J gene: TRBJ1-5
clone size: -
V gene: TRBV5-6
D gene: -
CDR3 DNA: TGTGCCAGCAGTCGCGTGACAGGTGACTACAATCAGCCCCAGCATTTT
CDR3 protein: CASSRVTGDYNQPQHF

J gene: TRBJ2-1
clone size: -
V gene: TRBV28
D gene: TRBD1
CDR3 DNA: TGTGCCACCGGGGACAGAACTACTTACAATGAGCAGTTCTTC
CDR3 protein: CATGDRTTYNEQFF

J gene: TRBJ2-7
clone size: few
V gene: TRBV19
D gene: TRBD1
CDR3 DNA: TGTGCCAGTAGTAGATTACCGGGACAGGAGGTGGGCGAGCAGTACTTC
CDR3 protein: CASSRLPGQEVGEQYF

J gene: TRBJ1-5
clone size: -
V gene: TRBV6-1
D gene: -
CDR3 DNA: TGTGCCAGCAGTGAAGTGCAGACAGGTTATAGCAATCAGCCCCAGCATTTT
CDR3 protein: CASSEVQTGYSNQPQHF

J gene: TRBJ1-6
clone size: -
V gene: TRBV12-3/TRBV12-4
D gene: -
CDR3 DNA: TGTGCCAGCAGCCTGGATGGGAGCGGGCCCCTCCACTTT
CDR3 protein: CASSLDGSGPLHF

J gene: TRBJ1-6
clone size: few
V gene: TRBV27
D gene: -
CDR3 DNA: TGTGCCACTTCAAGGGAGGGTCCATATTCACCCCTCCACTTT
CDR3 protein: CATSREGPYSPLHF

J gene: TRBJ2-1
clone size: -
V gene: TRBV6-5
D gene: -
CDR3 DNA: TGTGCCAGCAGCCCCGCCAGGCTTTACAATGAGCAGTTCTTC
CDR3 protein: CASSPARLYNEQFF

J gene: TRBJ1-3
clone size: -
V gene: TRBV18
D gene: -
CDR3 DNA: TGTGCCAGCTCACCACTGGACAGCTCTGGAAACACCATATATTTT
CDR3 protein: CASSPLDSSGNTIYF

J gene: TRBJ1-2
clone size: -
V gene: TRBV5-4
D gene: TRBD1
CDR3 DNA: TGTGCCAGCAGCAATTCCGGGACAGGGAAAGGCTACACCTTC
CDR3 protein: CASSNSGTGKGYTF

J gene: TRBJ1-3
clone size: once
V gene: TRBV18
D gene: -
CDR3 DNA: TGTGCCAGCTCATCAGACGGGGGAGGAAACACCATATATTTT
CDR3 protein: CASSSDGGGNTIYF

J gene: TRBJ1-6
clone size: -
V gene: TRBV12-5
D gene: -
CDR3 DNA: TGTGCTAGTGGTAATACAGGATTCTCCTATAATTCACCCCTCCACTTT
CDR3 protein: CASGNTGFSYNSPLHF

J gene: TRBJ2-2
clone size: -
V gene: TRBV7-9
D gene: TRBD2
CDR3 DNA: TGTGCCAGCAGCTTCCCGACTAGCGGGGGGGCGCGTAGCACCGGGGAGCTGTTTTTT
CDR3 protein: CASSFPTSGGARSTGELFF

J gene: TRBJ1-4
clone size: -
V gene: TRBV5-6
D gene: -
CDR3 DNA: TGTGCCAGCAGCTTACGTGGGCAGATTAATGAAAAACTGTTTTTT
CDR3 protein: CASSLRGQINEKLFF

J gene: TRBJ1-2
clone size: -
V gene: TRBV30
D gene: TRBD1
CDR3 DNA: TGTGCCTGGGAGGACAGGGCAACCTATGGCTACACCTTC
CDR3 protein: CAWEDRATYGYTF

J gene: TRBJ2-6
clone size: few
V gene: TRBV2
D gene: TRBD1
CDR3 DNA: TGTGCCAGCTCGACAGGGGCCCTCTCTGGGGCCAACGTCCTGACTTTC
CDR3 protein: CASSTGALSGANVLTF

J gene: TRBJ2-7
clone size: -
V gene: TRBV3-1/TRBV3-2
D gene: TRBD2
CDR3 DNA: TGTGCCAGCAGCCCTGGACTAGCGGGAGCCTACGAGCAGTACTTC
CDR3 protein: CASSPGLAGAYEQYF

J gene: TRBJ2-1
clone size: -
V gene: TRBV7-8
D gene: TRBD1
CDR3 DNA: TGTGCCAGCAGCTTAAGAGGACAGGACGGTGAGCAGTTCTTC
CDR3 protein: CASSLRGQDGEQFF

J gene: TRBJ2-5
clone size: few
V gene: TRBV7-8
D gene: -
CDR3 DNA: TGTGCCAGCAGCTTGGCGGAGCTCCAAGAGACCCAGTACTTC
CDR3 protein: CASSLAELQETQYF

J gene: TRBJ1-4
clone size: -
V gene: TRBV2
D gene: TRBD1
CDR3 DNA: TGTGCCAGCAGAGGCACCGGGACAGGATTTGAAAAACTGTTTTTT
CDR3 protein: CASRGTGTGFEKLFF

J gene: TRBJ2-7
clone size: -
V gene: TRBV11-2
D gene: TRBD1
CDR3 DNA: TGTGCCAGCAGCAACGGACAGGGAGCCTACGAGCAGTACTTC
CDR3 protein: CASSNGQGAYEQYF

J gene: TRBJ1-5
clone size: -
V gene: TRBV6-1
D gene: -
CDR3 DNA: TGTGCCAGCAGTGAAGCGCTTCGAGGAGTTCAGCCCCAGCATTTT
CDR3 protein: CASSEALRGVQPQHF

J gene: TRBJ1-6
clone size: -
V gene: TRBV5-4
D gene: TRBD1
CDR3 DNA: TGTGCCAGCACACAGGGGGCTAATTCACCCCTCCACTTT
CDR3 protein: CASTQGANSPLHF

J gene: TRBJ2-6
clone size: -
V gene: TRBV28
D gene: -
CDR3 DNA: TGTGCCAGCAGCTCCGGGACTGGGGCCAACGTCCTGACTTTC
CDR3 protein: CASSSGTGANVLTF

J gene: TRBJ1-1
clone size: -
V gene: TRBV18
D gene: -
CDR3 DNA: TGTGCCAGCTCACCACTTTCAGATATGAACACTGAAGCTTTCTTT
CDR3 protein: CASSPLSDMNTEAFF

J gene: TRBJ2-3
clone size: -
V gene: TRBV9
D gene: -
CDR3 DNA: TGTGCCAGCAGCGTAGCAGGGAGCACAGATACGCAGTATTTT
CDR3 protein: CASSVAGSTDTQYF

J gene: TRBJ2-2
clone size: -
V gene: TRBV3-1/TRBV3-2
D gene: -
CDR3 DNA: TGTGCCAGCAGCCTCTTCACCGGGGAGCTGTTTTTT
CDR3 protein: CASSLFTGELFF

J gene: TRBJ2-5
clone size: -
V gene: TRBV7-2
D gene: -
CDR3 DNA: TGTGCCAGCAGCTTAGGAGGCGGAAATCAAGAGACCCAGTACTTC
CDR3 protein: CASSLGGGNQETQYF

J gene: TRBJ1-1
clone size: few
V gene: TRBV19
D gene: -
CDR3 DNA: TGTGCCAGTAGTATGGATCAGGGGTCCCCGAACACTGAAGCTTTCTTT
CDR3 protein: CASSMDQGSPNTEAFF

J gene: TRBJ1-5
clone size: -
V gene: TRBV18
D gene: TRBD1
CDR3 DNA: TGTGCCAGCTCACCAAACAGGGGAGATCAGCCCCAGCATTTT
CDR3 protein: CASSPNRGDQPQHF

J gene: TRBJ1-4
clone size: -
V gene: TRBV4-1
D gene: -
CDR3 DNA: TGCGCCAGCAGCCAAGGTTGGGCGGGGAGAACTAATGAAAAACTGTTTTTT
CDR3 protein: CASSQGWAGRTNEKLFF

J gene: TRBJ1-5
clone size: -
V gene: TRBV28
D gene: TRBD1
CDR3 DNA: TGTGCCAGCAGTTCCCTCGGACAGGGGGTAAAACAGCCCCAGCATTTT
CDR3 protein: CASSSLGQGVKQPQHF

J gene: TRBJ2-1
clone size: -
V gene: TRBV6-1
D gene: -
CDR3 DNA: TGTGCCAGCAGTGAAGAAAGCGGCTCCTACAATGAGCAGTTCTTC
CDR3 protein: CASSEESGSYNEQFF

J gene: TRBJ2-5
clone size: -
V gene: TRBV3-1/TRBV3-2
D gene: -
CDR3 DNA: TGTGCCAGCAGCCACCTAGGAAAACAAGAGACCCAGTACTTC
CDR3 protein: CASSHLGKQETQYF

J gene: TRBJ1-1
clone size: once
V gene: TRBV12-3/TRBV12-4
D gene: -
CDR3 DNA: TGTGCCAGCAGTTTCAGTCGGACTTCTGAAGCTTTCTTT
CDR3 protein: CASSFSRTSEAFF

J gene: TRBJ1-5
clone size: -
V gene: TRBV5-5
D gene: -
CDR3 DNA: TGTGCCAGCAGCTTTTCTGCAGGGGCGTCTCAGCCCCAGCATTTT
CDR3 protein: CASSFSAGASQPQHF

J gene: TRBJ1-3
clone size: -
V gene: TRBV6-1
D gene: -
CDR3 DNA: TGTGCCAGCAGTGAACAGGGGACGGCTGGAAACACCATATATTTT
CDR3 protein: CASSEQGTAGNTIYF

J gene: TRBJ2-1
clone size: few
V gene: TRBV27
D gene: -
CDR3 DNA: TGTGCCAGCAGTTGGGGCGGGGGCCTCTACAATGAGCAGTTCTTC
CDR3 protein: CASSWGGGLYNEQFF

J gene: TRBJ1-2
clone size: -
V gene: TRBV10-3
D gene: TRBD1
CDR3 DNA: TGTGCCATCAGTGAACAGGGGAACTATGGCTACACCTTC
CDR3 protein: CAISEQGNYGYTF

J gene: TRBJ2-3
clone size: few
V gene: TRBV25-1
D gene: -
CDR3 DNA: TGTGCCAGCAGTGCCGGAACTATCGCTACTAGCACAGATACGCAGTATTTT
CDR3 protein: CASSAGTIATSTDTQYF

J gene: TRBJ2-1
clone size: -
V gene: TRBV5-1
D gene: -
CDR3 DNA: TGCGCCAGCAGCTTGGAAAGGAGAGCTTACAATGAGCAGTTCTTC
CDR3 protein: CASSLERRAYNEQFF

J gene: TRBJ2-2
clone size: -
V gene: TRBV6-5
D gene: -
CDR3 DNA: TGTGCCAGCAGGGGTCAGGTGAACACCGGGGAGCTGTTTTTT
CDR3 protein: CASRGQVNTGELFF

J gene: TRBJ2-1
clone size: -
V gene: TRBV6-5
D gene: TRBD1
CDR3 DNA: TGTGCCAGCAGGGGACAGGGGGCCGATGAGCAGTTCTTC
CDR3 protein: CASRGQGADEQFF

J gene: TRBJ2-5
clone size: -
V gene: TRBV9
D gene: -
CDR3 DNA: TGTGCCAGCAGCGTAGCGGAAGAGACCCAGTACTTC
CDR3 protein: CASSVAEETQYF

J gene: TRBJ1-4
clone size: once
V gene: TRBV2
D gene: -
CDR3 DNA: TGTGCCAGCACTCCCTATGAGGGACTGTTTTTT
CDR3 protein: CASTPYEGLFF

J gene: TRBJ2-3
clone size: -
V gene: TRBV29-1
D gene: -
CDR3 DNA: TGCAGCGTCATAATGGGCCAGATCACAGATACGCAGTATTTT
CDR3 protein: CSVIMGQITDTQYF